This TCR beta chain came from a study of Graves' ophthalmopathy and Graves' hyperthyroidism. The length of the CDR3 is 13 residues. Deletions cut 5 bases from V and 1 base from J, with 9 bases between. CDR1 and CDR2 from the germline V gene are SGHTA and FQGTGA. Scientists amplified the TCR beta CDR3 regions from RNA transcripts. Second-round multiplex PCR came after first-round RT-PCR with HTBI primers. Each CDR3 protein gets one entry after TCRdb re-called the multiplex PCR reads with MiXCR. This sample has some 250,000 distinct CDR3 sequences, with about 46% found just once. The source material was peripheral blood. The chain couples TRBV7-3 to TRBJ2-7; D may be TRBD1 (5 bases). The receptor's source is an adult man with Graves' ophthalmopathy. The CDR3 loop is CASSLDTSYEQYF. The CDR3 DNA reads TGTGCCAGCAGCCTGGACACTTCCTACGAGCAGTACTTC.